This is a list of T cell receptor beta chains from one sample in a study of shared clonotypes between healthy human individuals. Data came from immunoSEQ multiplex PCR; TCRdb stores just in-frame clones and leaves some out. The table lists 70,000 to 95,000 clones, over 55% of them singletons. Sequencing used memory CD8+ T cells sorted from blood. Receptors were obtained from a man under 40 in good health. Each CDR3 is given with its conserved first and last residue. The D gene is left open where the match is weak. Size tells how often a clone was seen (once, few, many) or the class of an expanded clone, and some rows leave it out.

TRBV7-9	-	-	TRBJ2-7	14	CASSLGLVPYEQYF	TGTGCCAGCAGCTTAGGGCTAGTTCCCTACGAGCAGTACTTC
TRBV29-1	-	once	TRBJ1-1	13	CSVELGTRTEAFF	TGCAGCGTTGAACTCGGGACTAGGACTGAAGCTTTCTTT
TRBV7-8	-	-	TRBJ1-2	14	CASSLRGKNYGYTF	TGTGCCAGCAGCTTAAGGGGAAAGAACTATGGCTACACCTTC
TRBV7-9	-	-	TRBJ1-5	17	CASSSPYRNDSNQPQHF	TGTGCCAGCAGCAGCCCGTACCGGAACGATAGCAATCAGCCCCAGCATTTT
TRBV7-8	TRBD2	-	TRBJ2-3	16	CASIFGTSGHTDTQYF	TGTGCCAGTATATTTGGGACTAGCGGTCACACAGATACGCAGTATTTT
TRBV4-2	TRBD1	-	TRBJ2-3	19	CASSPRILGDSYFTDTQYF	TGTGCCAGCAGCCCAAGAATACTTGGGGACAGCTACTTCACAGATACGCAGTATTTT
TRBV25-1	-	-	TRBJ2-7	14	CASSEPGTPYEQYF	TGTGCCAGCAGCGAACCAGGGACTCCCTACGAGCAGTACTTC
TRBV6-6	-	-	TRBJ2-5	14	CASTLGPARETQYF	TGTGCCAGCACCCTCGGCCCCGCGAGAGAGACCCAGTACTTC
TRBV27	-	-	TRBJ2-7	14	CASSQGRSSYEQYF	TGTGCCAGCAGTCAAGGACGGAGCTCCTACGAGCAGTACTTC
TRBV7-2	-	-	TRBJ1-3	17	CASSLGFLGPTGNTIYF	TGTGCCAGCAGCTTAGGGTTTCTGGGGCCAACTGGAAACACCATATATTTT
TRBV28	-	medium-sized	TRBJ2-1	11	CASSLFYEQFF	TGTGCCAGCAGTTTATTCTATGAGCAGTTCTTC
TRBV9	TRBD1	-	TRBJ2-7	15	CASSVYGTGGGEQYF	TGTGCCAGCAGCGTATATGGGACAGGGGGCGGCGAGCAGTACTTC
TRBV12-2	-	-	TRBJ2-1	14	CASSSSFPGLEQFF	TGTGCCAGCAGCTCCAGCTTCCCAGGGCTTGAGCAGTTCTTC
TRBV19	-	-	TRBJ2-1	15	CASRPQDRIYNEQFF	TGTGCCAGCCGACCCCAGGACAGAATCTACAATGAGCAGTTCTTC
TRBV19	-	-	TRBJ2-1	18	CASSTSSLDQSSYNEQFF	TGTGCCAGTAGTACGTCATCCCTCGACCAGAGCTCCTACAATGAGCAGTTCTTC
TRBV27	-	-	TRBJ2-7	14	CASSLFMRPYEQYF	TGTGCCAGCAGTTTATTCATGCGGCCCTACGAGCAGTACTTC
TRBV29-1	TRBD1	once	TRBJ2-1	13	CSLRTGYYNEQFF	TGCAGCTTAAGGACAGGGTACTACAATGAGCAGTTCTTC
TRBV7-2	TRBD2	-	TRBJ2-1	16	CASSWTSGRVGDEQFF	TGTGCCAGCAGCTGGACTAGCGGGAGGGTTGGCGATGAGCAGTTCTTC
TRBV7-2	-	many	TRBJ2-1	13	CASSVTMGNEQFF	TGTGCCAGCAGCGTAACGATGGGGAATGAGCAGTTCTTC
TRBV4-1	-	medium-sized	TRBJ1-2	15	CASSQDTPGYYGYTF	TGCGCCAGCAGCCAAGATACCCCGGGGTACTATGGCTACACCTTC
TRBV19	TRBD2	-	TRBJ2-2	16	CASSPQLAGDTGELFF	TGTGCCAGTAGTCCACAACTAGCGGGGGACACCGGGGAGCTGTTTTTT
TRBV4-3	TRBD1	-	TRBJ1-4	16	CASSQATGTGDEKLFF	TGCGCCAGCAGCCAAGCGACCGGGACAGGGGATGAAAAACTGTTTTTT
TRBV5-4	-	-	TRBJ2-2	14	CASSLAGSTGELFF	TGTGCCAGCAGCTTGGCAGGTAGCACCGGGGAGCTGTTTTTT